These 26 T cell receptor beta chains originate from one sample sequenced in a study of T cell clones after liver transplantation. Libraries were prepared by immunoSEQ multiplex PCR; TCRdb keeps only in-frame clonotypes and omits some of them. The sample lists 85,000 to 110,000 clones; approximately 79% were seen once. Sample: CD4+ T cells from blood, taken approximately 43 months after liver transplant. These receptors came from a human patient who received a liver transplant. Some T cells here may be from the graft donor.

V usage is TRBV5-5 and J usage is TRBJ2-7; D not certain. CDR1 SGHKS and CDR2 YYEKEE come from the germline V gene (reference sequence). The CDR3 has 14 amino acids. V lost 0 bases and J 7 bases, leaving 14 bases between the germline ends. The CDR3 reads CASSLASGRLEQYF. In DNA, the CDR3 is TGTGCCAGCAGCTTGGCCTCAGGACGGTTAGAGCAGTACTTC.

This clone occurred a few times. The rearrangement links TRBV6-5 to TRBJ1-2; a weak D match, TRBD1 (5 bases). The CDR3 loop spans 13 amino acids. Trimming shortened V by 2 bases and J by 4 bases, and 8 bases separated the two germline ends. Germline V gene sequence: CDR1 MNHEY, CDR2 SVGAGI. The CDR3 DNA reads as TGTGCCAGCAGTTACGGGGCTGGCTATGGCTACACCTTC. Its translation is CASSYGAGYGYTF.

This rearrangement joins TRBV7-9 to TRBJ1-4; D is possibly TRBD1 (5 bases). Trimming shortened V by 7 bases and J by 7 bases, and 10 bases separated the two germline ends. CDR3 size: 12 residues. Germline CDR1 and CDR2: SEHNR and FQNEAQ (reference sequence). Here the CDR3 reads CASTRGGEKLFF. CDR3 nucleotide sequence: TGTGCCAGCACCCGGGGGGGTGAAAAACTGTTTTTT.

The rearrangement links TRBV5-1 to TRBJ2-3; D remains unclear. This CDR3 has 15 amino acids. The germline V and J ends were trimmed by 3 bases and 0 bases, with 11 bases remaining between them. Germline V gene lookup returns CDR1 SGHRS and CDR2 YFSETQ. Here the CDR3 DNA reads TGCGCCAGCAGCTCCGAGACGACTAGCACAGATACGCAGTATTTT. This translates into CASSSETTSTDTQYF.

The chain combines TRBV11-2 with TRBJ1-2, with unresolved D. Per germline, CDR1 SGHAT and CDR2 FQNNGV. The length of the CDR3 is 12 residues. V was shortened by 0 bases and J by 3 bases, with 2 bases between the two germline ends. The CDR3, as DNA: TGTGCCAGCAGCTTAGAACACTATGGCTACACCTTC. This encodes CASSLEHYGYTF.

The chain links TRBV19 to TRBJ1-2, with D possibly matching TRBD1 (5 bases). Germline V gene lookup returns CDR1 LNHDA and CDR2 SQIVND (reference sequence). The CDR3 is 16 residues long. V was cut by 2 bases and J by 4 bases, with 17 bases left in between. The CDR3 spells CASSIRGVGFGYGYTF. As DNA, the CDR3 is TGTGCCAGTAGTATAAGAGGGGTCGGTTTTGGCTATGGCTACACCTTC.

This chain uses TRBV18 with TRBJ2-2; TRBD1 is a possible D gene (5 bases). The CDR3 length is 16 residues. Trimming pared 1 base from V and 1 base from J, leaving 10 bases between. The germline gives CDR1 KGHSH, CDR2 LQKENI. As DNA, the CDR3 is TGTGCCAGCTCACCACAAGGGGCACTGAACACCGGGGAGCTGTTTTTT. This encodes CASSPQGALNTGELFF.

The chain employs TRBV4-3 and TRBJ2-2, with D unresolved. Germline V lookup: CDR1 LGHNA, CDR2 YSLEER. V was shortened by 1 base and J by 7 bases, with 13 bases between the two germline ends. The CDR3 consists of 15 residues. The CDR3 nucleotides are TGCGCCAGCAGCCAAGTGGGAATTTTAGGCGGGGAGCTGTTTTTT. Encoded protein: CASSQVGILGGELFF.

The sample holds a few counts of this clone. The chain carries TRBV7-2 and TRBJ1-2; the D is unclear. V lost 6 bases to trimming and J lost 0 bases, with 23 bases between them. The V gene's germline CDR1 is SGHTA and CDR2 FQGNSA. There are 18 residues in the CDR3. The CDR3: CASRVIEGSFFSNYGYTF. The CDR3 DNA reads TGTGCCAGCAGAGTAATAGAGGGTTCCTTCTTTTCTAACTATGGCTACACCTTC.

This sequence joins TRBV6-1 and TRBJ1-1, with D hard to call. Germline assignment: CDR1 MNHNS and CDR2 SASEGT. The CDR3 spans 13 residues. Trimming left V 3 bases short and J 4 bases short, with 9 bases between. CDR3 region: CASSDGVGTEAFF. The CDR3 DNA reads TGTGCCAGCAGTGATGGGGTGGGCACTGAAGCTTTCTTT.

This sequence joins TRBV4-2 and TRBJ2-3; 8 bases match TRBD1. The germline gives CDR1 LGHNA, CDR2 YNFKEQ. The CDR3 extends over 16 amino acids. V lost 4 bases to trimming and J lost 5 bases; unmatched junction nucleotides: 11. This CDR3 reads CASSRVRQGAQDTQYF. As DNA, the CDR3 is TGTGCCAGCAGCCGCGTAAGGCAGGGGGCGCAAGATACGCAGTATTTT.

The rearrangement joins TRBV6-1 to TRBJ2-7; no firm D call. Germline assignment: CDR1 MNHNS and CDR2 SASEGT. The length of the CDR3 is 12 residues. Trimming left V 8 bases short and J 2 bases short, with 10 bases between. CDR3 DNA: TGTGCCAGCGGGCAGCGAGCCTACGAGCAGTACTTC. Amino acids: CASGQRAYEQYF.

V gene TRBV11-2 combines with J gene TRBJ2-1, with 10 bases matching TRBD2. V dropped 1 base and J dropped 6; count of bases not matched to a gene: 6. Germline values: CDR1 SGHAT, CDR2 FQNNGV. This CDR3 contains 16 residues. CDR3 bases: TGTGCCAGCAGCTTAGGCCCAGCGGGAGGGTCCAATGAGCAGTTCTTC. Protein sequence: CASSLGPAGGSNEQFF.

The chain is built from TRBV7-8 and TRBJ1-3, with D unclear. CDR3 size: 15 residues. Trimming removed 5 bases from V and 3 bases from J, with 14 bases in between. Germline assignment: CDR1 SGHVS and CDR2 FQNEAQ. This CDR3 reads CASSPHLVLGNTIYF. CDR3 sequence (DNA): TGTGCCAGCAGCCCACACCTGGTACTTGGAAACACCATATATTTT.

The CDR3 nucleotides read TGTGCCAGCGGCAGGGGCGGGGGTTCCTACAATGAGCAGTTCTTC. Its protein is CASGRGGGSYNEQFF. The rearrangement uses TRBV5-8 and TRBJ2-1; possible D gene TRBD2, 7 bases. The germline V gene has CDR1 SGHTS and CDR2 YDEGEE. V dropped 7 bases and J dropped 1 base, with 15 bases sitting between them. The CDR3 totals 15 residues.

This chain joins TRBV11-2 and TRBJ1-1; D unclear. CDR3 length equals 12 residues. The V gene lost 1 base and the J gene lost 12 bases, with 12 bases spanning the gap. Germline V CDR1 and CDR2: SGHAT, FQNNGV. The CDR3, as DNA: TGTGCCAGCAGCTTAGGAACCGGATCGACTTTCTTT. Translation: CASSLGTGSTFF.

The table lists this clone with a few counts. The chain uses TRBV12-5 and TRBJ1-5; no clear D. Trimming took 7 bases from V and 2 from J, leaving 9 bases between them. The CDR3 contains 13 residues. Germline V lookup: CDR1 LGHNT, CDR2 FRNRAP. DNA for the CDR3: TGTGCTAGTGACCTATCCGGCAATCAGCCCCAGCATTTT. Amino acids: CASDLSGNQPQHF. The full variable domain, its missing parts supplied by reference TRBV12-5 and TRBJ1-5, is DARVTQTPRHKVTEMGQEVTMRCQPILGHNTVFWYRQTMMQGLELLAYFRNRAPLDDSGMPKDRFSAEMPDATLATLKIQPSEPRDSAVYFCASDLSGNQPQHFGDGTRLSIL.

This clone showed up just a few times. The chain carries TRBV27 and TRBJ1-5; D may be TRBD1 (5 bases). V was pared by 0 bases and J by 5 bases, with 8 bases between. The CDR3 consists of 14 residues. Germline CDR1 and CDR2: MNHEY and SMNVEV (reference sequence). CDR3 nucleotide sequence: TGTGCCAGCAGTTTATCGGGGGGATATCAGCCCCAGCATTTT. It encodes CASSLSGGYQPQHF.

Of note for this clone: The sample has other DNA sequences that encode this CDR3 too. The chain links TRBV7-9 to TRBJ2-3, with D perhaps matching TRBD1 (5 bases). Germline V gene sequence: CDR1 SEHNR, CDR2 FQNEAQ (reference sequence). This CDR3 contains 13 residues. V was trimmed by 3 bases and J by 2 bases, leaving 6 bases between them. DNA for the CDR3: TGTGCCAGCAGCTTGACAGACACAGATACGCAGTATTTT. Amino acid sequence: CASSLTDTDTQYF.

The V call is TRBV2, the J call TRBJ2-3; 12 nucleotides align to TRBD2. Germline assignment: CDR1 SNHLY and CDR2 FYNNEI. The CDR3 is made up of 18 amino acids. The V gene end was trimmed by 5 bases and the J gene end by 5 bases; junction bases not matched to a gene: 14. CDR3 sequence (DNA): TGTGCCAGCAGTAGAGAACTAGCGGGAGGAGTAGGGCAAGATACGCAGTATTTT. Encoded protein: CASSRELAGGVGQDTQYF.

The chain has TRBV19 and TRBJ1-2; 9 nucleotides line up with TRBD1. CDR3 size: 16 residues. Unmatched junction bases numbered 9, after V lost 2 bases and J lost 5 bases. Germline CDR1 LNHDA, CDR2 SQIVND (reference sequence). Here the CDR3 DNA reads TGTGCCAGTAGTATACAACAGGGGGCGCAGAGGTATGGCTACACCTTC. Translated: CASSIQQGAQRYGYTF.

In its sample, this clone was seen once. The genes are TRBV28 and TRBJ2-3; 7 nucleotides match TRBD2. V was clipped by 6 bases and J by 6 bases; unmatched bases: 9. This CDR3 spans 14 amino acids. The germline V gene encodes CDR1 MDHEN and CDR2 SYDVKM. Written as DNA, the CDR3 is TGTGCCAGCAGGCGGGAGCCCGTTGGGGATACGCAGTATTTT. It translates to CASRREPVGDTQYF.

Here the CDR3 DNA reads TGCGCCAGCAGCTCCGGGACAGGGGGTTTCACCGGGGAGCTGTTTTTT. Residues: CASSSGTGGFTGELFF. J is TRBJ2-2 and V is TRBV4-3, with 11 positions matching TRBD1. The CDR3 sequence is 16 residues long. The V gene's germline CDR1 is LGHNA and CDR2 YSLEER. V gave up 5 bases and J gave up 4 bases; unmatched junction bases: 6.

The V and J genes are TRBV29-1 and TRBJ2-7, with D possibly being TRBD2 (5 bases). The CDR3 sequence is 13 residues long. Germline V gives CDR1 SQVTM, CDR2 ANQGSEA. V was trimmed by 3 bases and J by 6 bases, leaving 15 bases between them. The CDR3 DNA reads as TGCAGCGTTGACTCAATACGAGGGCGCGAGCAGTACTTC. Protein: CSVDSIRGREQYF.

V gene TRBV14 combines with J gene TRBJ1-1; D unclear. V shed 0 bases and J shed 4 bases, with 9 bases lying between them. The germline V gene encodes CDR1 SGHDN and CDR2 FVKESK. This CDR3 has 14 amino acids. CDR3 region: CASSQDLGSTEAFF. The CDR3 bases are TGTGCCAGCAGCCAAGATTTGGGGAGCACTGAAGCTTTCTTT.

The chain recombines TRBV7-2 with TRBJ2-2, with TRBD1 matching over 7 bases. V was clipped by 4 bases and J by 0 bases; unmatched bases: 5. CDR1 and CDR2 (germline): SGHTA, FQGNSA. The CDR3 consists of 16 residues. CDR3 amino acids: CASSSSGTANTGELFF. The CDR3 nucleotides are TGTGCCAGCAGCTCATCCGGGACAGCGAACACCGGGGAGCTGTTTTTT.